Below, 30 T cell receptor beta chains from the same sample are listed, as sequenced in a study of blood T cell repertoires in COVID-19. The method was immunoSEQ multiplex PCR; TCRdb's version includes in-frame clones alone and lacks a portion of them. This sample has around 210,000 clones, with around four fifths found just once. Sequenced input: peripheral blood. The receptors originated from a man in his sixties with COVID-19, enrolled during active disease.

V is TRBV19 and J is TRBJ1-4; no clear D. The germline CDR1 and CDR2 sequences are LNHDA and SQIVND (reference sequence). This CDR3 comprises 13 residues. Trimming left V 0 bases short and J 4 bases short, with 3 bases between. The CDR3 loop is CASSIDSNEKLFF. CDR3 in DNA: TGTGCCAGTAGTATAGACAGTAATGAAAAACTGTTTTTT.

The chain's CDR3 is CASSYSSNTGELFF. CDR3 in DNA: TGTGCCAGCAGTTATAGCTCGAACACCGGGGAGCTGTTTTTT. The chain recombines TRBV6-6 with TRBJ2-2, with D unclear. This CDR3 is 14 amino acids long. V shed 3 bases and J shed 0 bases, with 5 bases lying between them. Germline CDR1 reads MNHNY; CDR2 reads SVGAGI (reference sequence).

This clone was counted only a few times. The chain couples TRBV27 to TRBJ1-5; D is perhaps TRBD1 (5 bases). Germline CDR1 reads MNHEY; CDR2 reads SMNVEV (reference sequence). The length of the CDR3 is 16 residues. The ends were cut back, 6 bases at V and 2 bases at J, with 17 bases in the middle. The CDR3 sequence is CASSPRGGVGNQPQHF. CDR3 sequence (DNA): TGTGCCAGCAGCCCCCGGGGGGGAGTAGGCAATCAGCCCCAGCATTTT.

The chain couples TRBV21-1 to TRBJ1-1. TRBV21-1 is a pseudogene locus. The length of the CDR3 is 15 residues. CDR3 residues: CASSSYPPGGTEAFF. The DNA for the CDR3 is TGTGCCAGCAGTTCATACCCTCCCGGGGGCACTGAAGCTTTCTTT.

The V gene is TRBV4-1, the J gene TRBJ2-5; 11 bases are shared with TRBD1. The CDR3 covers 17 residues. Trimming cost V 5 bases and J 2 bases; bases outside gene matches: 10. Germline V gives CDR1 MGHRA, CDR2 YSYEKL. The CDR3 coding sequence is TGCGCCAGCAGCTATCGAGGGACAGGGGGAATACAAGAGACCCAGTACTTC. Translated, it gives CASSYRGTGGIQETQYF.

CDR3 DNA sequence: TGTGCCACCAGTGCAGGGGGCAAAGATACGCAGTATTTT. It encodes CATSAGGKDTQYF. The chain combines TRBV24-1 with TRBJ2-3; 8 nucleotides agree with TRBD1. The CDR3 is made up of 13 amino acids. V lost 5 bases to trimming and J lost 5 bases; unmatched junction nucleotides: 2. The V gene's germline CDR1 is KGHDR and CDR2 SFDVKD.

The chain links TRBV2 to TRBJ1-3, with D possibly being TRBD1 (5 bases). This CDR3 contains 14 residues. The V and J ends lost 2 bases and 7 bases respectively, with 12 bases between them. Germline V gene sequence: CDR1 SNHLY, CDR2 FYNNEI. CDR3 amino acids: CASSEQGRRNTIYF. CDR3 bases: TGTGCCAGCAGTGAACAGGGCAGGCGGAACACCATATATTTT.

This clone was detected ten times or more. The V gene is TRBV4-3, the J gene TRBJ1-2; D is ambiguous. V was pared by 0 bases and J by 4 bases, with 9 bases between. The germline V gene has CDR1 LGHNA and CDR2 YSLEER. This CDR3 is built from 14 residues. CDR3 protein: CASSQDTGSYGYTF. CDR3 in DNA: TGCGCCAGCAGCCAAGATACGGGGAGCTATGGCTACACCTTC.

The gene calls are TRBV28 and TRBJ1-1; a possible D gene is TRBD1 (5 bases). The CDR3 contains 14 residues. Trimming removed 6 bases from V and 4 bases from J, with 15 bases in between. Germline V gene sequence: CDR1 MDHEN, CDR2 SYDVKM. The CDR3 DNA is TGTGCCAGCAGGGCCCCCAGGGCAGGCACTGAAGCTTTCTTT. Protein: CASRAPRAGTEAFF.

The genes are TRBV11-2 and TRBJ1-5; 11 nucleotides match TRBD1. The CDR3 extends over 16 amino acids. V lost 5 bases, J lost 3 bases, and 6 bases stayed unmatched. Looked up from germline, CDR1 is SGHAT and CDR2 is FQNNGV. CDR3 sequence: CASSHGQGAPNQPQHF. The CDR3 nucleotides are TGTGCCAGCAGCCATGGACAGGGGGCCCCCAATCAGCCCCAGCATTTT. Drawing the rest from reference TRBV11-2 and TRBJ1-5, the complete variable domain is EAGVAQSPRYKIIEKRQSVAFWCNPISGHATLYWYQQILGQGPKLLIQFQNNGVVDDSQLPKDRFSAERLKGVDSTLKIQPAKLEDSAVYLCASSHGQGAPNQPQHFGDGTRLSIL.

The V gene is TRBV10-3, the J gene TRBJ2-5; perhaps TRBD1 as D (6 bases). Trimming cost V 8 bases and J 5 bases, with 21 bases left between them. Germline CDR1 is ENHRY and CDR2 is SYGVKD. CDR3 length: 15 amino acids. The CDR3 protein is CAIGGGQMGQETQYF. The CDR3 DNA is TGTGCCATCGGCGGTGGACAGATGGGTCAGGAGACCCAGTACTTC.

This clone was found a few times. The chain carries TRBV4-2 and TRBJ2-2, with TRBD1 identical over 8 bases. This CDR3 is built from 16 residues. The junction had 10 bases not matched to a gene; V was cut back by 3 bases and J by 7 bases. Germline V CDR1 and CDR2: LGHNA, YNFKEQ. The CDR3 DNA is TGTGCCAGCAGCCAGGCCGGGCAGGGGGCCGACGGGGAGCTGTTTTTT. This sequence encodes CASSQAGQGADGELFF.

The chain combines TRBV7-2 with TRBJ2-7; TRBD1 aligns across 7 bases. Germline CDR1 is SGHTA and CDR2 is FQGNSA. CDR3 length: 15 amino acids. The ends lost 2 bases at V and 2 bases at J; junction bases unmatched: 6. The CDR3: CASSLSGTVPYEQYF. CDR3 coding DNA: TGTGCCAGCAGCTTATCTGGGACAGTACCCTACGAGCAGTACTTC.

The V and J genes are TRBV7-2 and TRBJ1-3; D is undetermined. The CDR3 totals 15 residues. Trimming pared 4 bases from V and 8 bases from J, leaving 18 bases between. Germline CDR1 and CDR2: SGHTA and FQGNSA. CDR3 in DNA: TGTGCCAGCAGCTCCGCGGGTTTCGCCGGGGACACCATATATTTT. Translation: CASSSAGFAGDTIYF.

The rearrangement links TRBV4-2 to TRBJ1-4, with TRBD1 identical over 11 bases. Germline V gene sequence: CDR1 LGHNA, CDR2 YNFKEQ. The CDR3 contains 14 residues. Trimming took 3 bases from V and 7 from J; bases not matched to a gene: 1. The CDR3 is CASSQGQGGEKLFF. CDR3 DNA: TGTGCCAGCAGCCAGGGACAGGGGGGTGAAAAACTGTTTTTT.

The V and J genes are TRBV11-2 and TRBJ1-6; D perhaps matches TRBD1 (5 bases). CDR1 and CDR2 from the germline V gene are SGHAT and FQNNGV. The CDR3 is made up of 13 amino acids. Trimming pared 7 bases from V and 7 bases from J, leaving 11 bases between. This CDR3 reads CASKLGQNSPLHF. The CDR3 DNA reads TGTGCCAGCAAGCTGGGGCAGAATTCACCCCTCCACTTT.

V and J are TRBV19 and TRBJ1-2, with D hard to call. Germline loops: CDR1 LNHDA, CDR2 SQIVND (reference sequence). Trimming took off 3 bases at V and 2 bases at J, with 16 bases between the two ends. CDR3 length: 16 amino acids. The CDR3 reads CASSMKEVGRNYGYTF. The CDR3 nucleotides are TGTGCCAGTAGTATGAAAGAAGTTGGTCGGAACTATGGCTACACCTTC.

V is TRBV2 and J is TRBJ2-1; tentatively, D is TRBD1 (6 bases). Per the germline V gene, CDR1 is SNHLY and CDR2 is FYNNEI. CDR3 size: 13 residues. Between the trimmed V and J ends, which lost 6 bases and 6 bases, there was a span of 12 bases. The CDR3 sequence is CASSTGQTNEQFF. For the CDR3, the DNA is TGTGCCAGCAGCACCGGACAGACCAATGAGCAGTTCTTC.

V gene TRBV5-1 combines with J gene TRBJ1-5; TRBD1 matches at 9 bases. The germline V gene has CDR1 SGHRS and CDR2 YFSETQ. The CDR3 is 15 residues long. Germline trimming cut 0 bases from V and 7 bases from J; bases unmatched to any gene: 5. In nucleotides, the CDR3 is TGCGCCAGCAGCTTGGGGGACAGGGAGCGACAGCCCCAGCATTTT. Amino acids: CASSLGDRERQPQHF.

The rearrangement links TRBV13 to TRBJ1-2; D possibly corresponds to TRBD1 (5 bases). The V end was cut by 5 bases, the J end by 2 bases, with 15 bases between. Germline values: CDR1 PRHDT, CDR2 FYEKMQ (reference sequence). CDR3 length: 15 residues. CDR3 amino acids: CASSTPRQLNYGYTF. The CDR3 DNA sequence: TGTGCCAGCAGCACCCCCCGACAGCTGAACTATGGCTACACCTTC.

V and J are TRBV5-4 and TRBJ2-5, with a weak D call TRBD1 (7 bases). The germline V gene has CDR1 SGHNT and CDR2 YYREEE (reference sequence). This CDR3 is 15 amino acids long. The V and J ends lost 0 bases and 5 bases respectively, with 14 bases between them. DNA for the CDR3: TGTGCCAGCAGCTTGGAGGCAGGGGGGTGGGAGACCCAGTACTTC. Translation: CASSLEAGGWETQYF.

The chain couples TRBV5-8 to TRBJ2-7; TRBD1 matches 8 bases. J gave up 5 bases and V 3 bases, and 10 bases lay outside the gene matches. This CDR3 spans 15 amino acids. Germline V gene lookup returns CDR1 SGHTS and CDR2 YDEGEE. DNA for the CDR3: TGTGCCAGCAGCTCTCCACGGACAGGGAGAAACGAGCAGTACTTC. This codes for CASSSPRTGRNEQYF. The whole variable domain, filled in from reference TRBV5-8 and TRBJ2-7, reads EAGVTQSPTHLIKTRGQQATLRCSPISGHTSVYWYQQALGLGLQFLLWYDEGEERNRGNFPPRFSGRQFPNYSSELNVNALELEDSALYLCASSSPRTGRNEQYFGPGTRLTVT.

The gene calls are TRBV11-2 and TRBJ1-5; TRBD1 is a possible D gene (6 bases). Between the trimmed V and J ends, which lost 6 bases and 4 bases, there was a span of 10 bases. Per the germline V gene, CDR1 is SGHAT and CDR2 is FQNNGV. This CDR3 is built from 13 residues. The CDR3 DNA follows: TGTGCCAGCAGTGTAGGGACAAATCAGCCCCAGCATTTT. Amino acids: CASSVGTNQPQHF.

The chain's CDR3 is CASSEGVMAGTPTDTQYF. The CDR3 DNA follows: TGTGCCAGCAGTGAAGGTGTTATGGCAGGGACACCCACAGATACGCAGTATTTT. This chain links TRBV6-1 with TRBJ2-3; a weak D match, TRBD1 (6 bases). Germline CDR1 and CDR2: MNHNS and SASEGT. V lost 1 base and J lost 2, with 19 bases in between. The length of the CDR3 is 18 residues.

The chain combines TRBV5-6 with TRBJ1-6; the D is unclear. Trimming removed 1 base at V and 8 bases at J, with 7 bases between. This CDR3 comprises 13 residues. Germline V CDR1 and CDR2: SGHDT, YYEEEE. DNA of the CDR3: TGTGCCAGCAGCTTGTTCGCGGATTCACCCCTCCACTTT. Its translation is CASSLFADSPLHF.

The chain joins TRBV4-3 to TRBJ1-2, with D unresolved. Per the germline V gene, CDR1 is LGHNA and CDR2 is YSLEER. This CDR3 has 14 amino acids. V was cut by 6 bases and J by 0 bases, with 11 bases left in between. As DNA, the CDR3 is TGCGCCAGCAGTCTTGCGACATCTAACTATGGCTACACCTTC. Translating it yields CASSLATSNYGYTF.

V and J are TRBV30 and TRBJ2-2, with 7 bases fitting TRBD2. The CDR3 runs 13 residues. In germline, CDR1 is GTSNPN, CDR2 SVGIG (reference sequence). The CDR3 here is CAGGRVNTGELFF. The DNA of the CDR3 is TGTGCTGGGGGGAGGGTGAACACCGGGGAGCTGTTTTTT.

The chain joins TRBV3-1 (or the pseudogene TRBV3-2) to TRBJ2-3; a possible D gene is TRBD2 (6 bases). This CDR3 spans 17 amino acids. The ends were cut back, 0 bases at V and 0 bases at J, with 13 bases in the middle. The germline V gene encodes CDR1 LGHDT and CDR2 YNNKEL (reference sequence). CDR3 nucleotide sequence: TGTGCCAGCAGCCAAGATAGGAGGGGACGGAGCACAGATACGCAGTATTTT. Encoded protein: CASSQDRRGRSTDTQYF.

This chain joins TRBV19 and TRBJ2-5; a weak D match, TRBD1 (6 bases). The CDR3 extends over 14 amino acids. V dropped 6 bases and J dropped 4 bases, with 15 bases sitting between them. Germline V gene lookup returns CDR1 LNHDA and CDR2 SQIVND (reference sequence). In DNA, the CDR3 is TGTGCCAGTAGCCTCAACGGCAGGGGAGAGACCCAGTACTTC. This codes for CASSLNGRGETQYF.

In this sample, this clone turned up once. This chain uses TRBV29-1 with TRBJ2-7, with a possible D match to TRBD2 (6 bases). V shed 1 base and J shed 4 bases, with 11 bases lying between them. The CDR3 is 13 residues long. Germline CDR1 SQVTM, CDR2 ANQGSEA. The CDR3, as DNA: TGCAGCGTTGAAGGACTAGTCGGGTACGAGCAGTACTTC. Amino acid sequence: CSVEGLVGYEQYF.